This TCR beta chain was sequenced for a study of CD8+CD57+ T cells in acquired aplastic anemia. The germline V gene encodes CDR1 SNHLY and CDR2 FYNNEI. Unmatched junction bases numbered 7, after V lost 3 bases and J lost 5 bases. The CDR3 is 16 residues long. Sequencing involved patients with CD8+CD57+ cell expansion previously shown by flow cytometry. This clonotype was detected many times. Profiling of TCR beta VDJ combinations and CDR3 sequences used genomic DNA as template. Via MiXCR, TCRdb re-called the reads, giving one row per CDR3 protein. The sample contains around 200,000 distinct CDR3 sequences, roughly half of which appear only once.

The J gene is TRBJ2-5, the V gene TRBV2; 12 bases agree with TRBD2. This receptor was taken from a human donor with aplastic anemia. What was sequenced was sorted CD4+, CD8+, or CD8+CD57+ T cells (not recorded which) from PBMCs. The CDR3 loop is CASSERKTSGRETQYF. The CDR3, as DNA: TGTGCCAGCAGTGAGAGAAAAACTAGCGGGAGGGAGACCCAGTACTTC.